The 28 T cell receptor beta chains below come from one sample, sequenced in a study of blood T cells in healthy people across ages. The second PCR ran about 6 to 12 cycles with a sample-barcoded 5' primer and J-beta primers. TCRdb reanalysed the 5' RACE reads using MiXCR and keeps one entry per CDR3 protein. The sample shows 780,000 or so distinct CDR3 sequences, around half of them seen only once. Sequenced input: blood. These receptors came from a man at least 80 years old in good health.

This clonotype was detected once. The chain carries TRBV18 and TRBJ2-7, with TRBD2 matching 7 bases. This CDR3 is 14 amino acids long. The germline V gene has CDR1 KGHSH and CDR2 LQKENI. The J segment lost 6 bases and the V segment lost 5 bases, leaving 10 bases of the junction unmatched. The CDR3 protein is CASSSLAEDGEQYF. The CDR3 DNA follows: TGTGCCAGCTCATCCCTAGCGGAGGACGGCGAGCAGTACTTC.

This clonotype occurred once. This rearrangement joins TRBV4-2 to TRBJ2-2; 9 nucleotides match TRBD2. J lost 4 bases, V lost 1 base, and 4 bases had no gene match. This CDR3 region has 16 residues. Looked up from germline, CDR1 is LGHNA and CDR2 is YNFKEQ. For the CDR3, the DNA is TGTGCCAGCAGCCAAGTGGGGCGGGAGGGCACCGGGGAGCTGTTTTTT. It translates to CASSQVGREGTGELFF.

The CDR3 spells CATSDPRTERGSYEQYF. The CDR3 region has the DNA TGTGCCACCAGTGATCCTCGGACAGAGAGAGGTTCCTACGAGCAGTACTTC. The J gene is TRBJ2-7, the V gene TRBV24-1, with D perhaps matching TRBD1 (6 bases). The CDR3 consists of 17 residues. V lost 3 bases and J lost 1, with 18 bases in between. Per the germline V gene, CDR1 is KGHDR and CDR2 is SFDVKD.

The chain recombines TRBV12-3 or TRBV12-4 with TRBJ2-5, with unresolved D. The J call is in doubt because the DNA end fits TRBJ2-7 better. This CDR3 contains 14 residues. The CDR3 protein is CASSFGSLGYEQYF. CDR3 coding DNA: TGTGCCAGCAGTTTTGGGTCCCTTGGTTACGAGCAGTACTTC.

The chain is built from TRBV7-2 and TRBJ1-2, with a tentative D call TRBD1 (5 bases). The CDR3 contains 13 residues. The germline CDR1 and CDR2 sequences are SGHTA and FQGNSA. Deletions cut 3 bases from V and 3 bases from J, with 8 bases between. In nucleotides, the CDR3 is TGTGCCAGCAGCTTGGGGGACGACTATGGCTACACCTTC. As protein: CASSLGDDYGYTF.

This clonotype has only a few counts. The V and J genes are TRBV6-6 and TRBJ2-5; D gene ambiguous. CDR1 MNHNY and CDR2 SVGAGI come from the germline V gene (reference sequence). This CDR3 has 14 residues. Trimming cost V 1 base and J 0 bases, with 6 bases left between them. The chain's CDR3 is CASSYFVYQETQYF. The CDR3 DNA is TGTGCCAGCAGTTACTTCGTTTACCAAGAGACCCAGTACTTC.

The chain carries TRBV20-1 and TRBJ2-7; tentatively, D is TRBD1 (6 bases). Gene TRBJ2-5 matches the end of the DNA better, so the J call may be wrong. The germline V gene has CDR1 DFQATT and CDR2 SNEGSKA (reference sequence). There are 15 residues in the CDR3. Here the CDR3 reads CSASIGRGVGETQYF. The DNA for the CDR3 is TGCAGTGCTAGTATTGGCAGGGGAGTAGGAGAGACCCAGTACTTC.

This clonotype has just a few counts. This rearrangement joins TRBV11-1 to TRBJ2-7, with D maybe TRBD2 (5 bases). In germline, CDR1 is SGHAT, CDR2 FQDESV (reference sequence). Trimming cost V 5 bases and J 3 bases, with 11 bases left between them. This CDR3 contains 13 residues. The CDR3 loop is CASSQDEGYEQYF. CDR3 sequence (DNA): TGTGCCAGCAGCCAGGACGAGGGCTACGAGCAGTACTTC. Variable domain in full (rest from reference TRBV11-1 and TRBJ2-7): EAEVAQSPRYKITEKSQAVAFWCDPISGHATLYWYRQILGQGPELLVQFQDESVVDDSQLPKDRFSAERLKGVDSTLKIQPAELGDSAMYLCASSQDEGYEQYFGPGTRLTVT.

The J gene is TRBJ2-5, the V gene TRBV5-1; 7 positions agree with TRBD1. The ends lost 4 bases at V and 4 bases at J; junction bases unmatched: 10. This CDR3 region has 15 residues. Germline CDR1 reads SGHRS; CDR2 reads YFSETQ. The CDR3 protein is CASSPLMTGSETQYF. The CDR3 DNA reads TGCGCCAGCAGCCCCCTAATGACAGGGTCAGAGACCCAGTACTTC.

The chain is built from TRBV29-1 and TRBJ1-2; D call uncertain. V was cut by 3 bases and J by 2 bases, with 10 bases left in between. The CDR3 extends over 13 amino acids. Germline V gene lookup returns CDR1 SQVTM and CDR2 ANQGSEA. CDR3 DNA: TGCAGCGTTGACGGGATAGGGAACTATGGCTACACCTTC. Protein product: CSVDGIGNYGYTF.

Comments on this clonotype: A much larger clone differs by one base, so this may be a read error. J is TRBJ2-1 and V is TRBV5-5; 10 nucleotides agree with TRBD1. The CDR3 contains 16 residues. Germline V lookup: CDR1 SGHKS, CDR2 YYEKEE (reference sequence). The CDR3 reads CASSKDRGDPYDEQFF. The CDR3 DNA is TGTGCCAGCAGCAAGGACAGGGGGGACCCCTACGATGAGCAGTTCTTC.

This clonotype showed up just once. Germline and junction disagree at one end, which may indicate a read error. The J gene is TRBJ1-2, the V gene TRBV29-1, with D unclear. This CDR3 has 12 residues. CDR1 and CDR2 (germline): SQVTM, ANQGSEA. CDR3 DNA: TGCAGCGTTCTAATTGCCAACTATGACTACACCTTC. Amino acid sequence: CSVLIANYDYTF.

V and J are TRBV6-5 and TRBJ2-1; 7 positions match TRBD2. V was pared by 6 bases and J by 10 bases, with 12 bases of the junction left unmatched. The CDR3 sequence is 14 residues long. Germline V lookup: CDR1 MNHEY, CDR2 SVGAGI. In nucleotides, the CDR3 is TGTGCCAGCAGCGAAATCGCCGGGGGGTTGGAGCAGTTCTTC. Translating gives CASSEIAGGLEQFF.

The V and J genes are TRBV10-3 and TRBJ2-1, with D possibly being TRBD2 (5 bases). Trimming shortened V by 4 bases and J by 8 bases, and 21 bases separated the two germline ends. CDR3 length equals 16 residues. From germline, CDR1 is ENHRY and CDR2 SYGVKD. The CDR3 sequence: CAISGRRTKGYDEQFF. CDR3 nucleotide sequence: TGTGCCATCAGTGGGAGGCGGACGAAGGGATACGATGAGCAGTTCTTC.

This clonotype was found a few times. This chain joins TRBV7-2 and TRBJ2-1; 7 bases fit TRBD1. The CDR3 loop spans 15 amino acids. Trimming at V came to 4 bases and at J to 9 bases, leaving 12 bases not matched to a gene. CDR1 and CDR2 from the germline V gene are SGHTA and FQGNSA. The CDR3 loop reads CASSSRQGILSEQFF. CDR3 DNA sequence: TGTGCCAGCAGCTCGCGACAGGGTATCCTGAGTGAGCAGTTCTTC. Complete variable domain (other parts from reference TRBV7-2 and TRBJ2-1): GAGVSQSPSNKVTEKGKDVELRCDPISGHTALYWYRQSLGQGLEFLIYFQGNSAPDKSGLPSDRFSAERTGGSVSTLTIQRTQQEDSAVYLCASSSRQGILSEQFFGPGTRLTVL.

The chain has TRBV28 and TRBJ2-7; 13 bases are a match to TRBD2. The CDR3 runs to 17 residues. CDR1 is MDHEN and CDR2 is SYDVKM in the germline V gene. V was pared by 1 base and J by 1 base, with 4 bases of the junction left unmatched. CDR3 bases: TGTGCCAGCAGTTTATTGAAACTAGCGGGAGGGTCCTACGAGCAGTACTTC. Amino acid sequence: CASSLLKLAGGSYEQYF.

The chain employs TRBV6-6 and TRBJ1-2; no clear D. Germline loops: CDR1 MNHNY, CDR2 SVGAGI (reference sequence). The V and J ends lost 5 bases and 7 bases respectively, with 20 bases between them. The CDR3 is 15 residues long. As DNA, the CDR3 is TGTGCCAGCAGTCAGCTGGCGCGGGAGTCGGGTGGCTACACCTTC. Translating it yields CASSQLARESGGYTF.

This clonotype was seen a handful of times. The V call is TRBV25-1, the J call TRBJ2-1; TRBD1 agrees at 8 bases. There are 12 residues in the CDR3. Per the germline V gene, CDR1 is MGHDK and CDR2 is SYGVNS. V lost 3 bases and J lost 12; bases outside the gene matches: 4. CDR3 amino acids: CASSDLTGGQFF. CDR3 nucleotide sequence: TGTGCCAGCAGTGATCTCACAGGGGGGCAGTTCTTC.

In its sample, this clonotype was seen once. One end of the junction is discordant with germline, which a read error may explain. V and J are TRBV4-1 and TRBJ2-1, with unresolved D. The CDR3 has 13 residues. CDR1 MGHRA and CDR2 YSYEKL come from the germline V gene. The CDR3 loop is CASSQDRANKQFF. The CDR3 DNA reads TGCGCCAGCAGCCAAGATAGGGCCAATAAGCAGTTCTTC.

The chain links TRBV28 to TRBJ2-4; a possible D gene is TRBD2 (5 bases). The J call is uncertain, as TRBJ2-7 better fits the DNA end. The CDR3 has 13 residues. The V gene's germline CDR1 is MDHEN and CDR2 SYDVKM. CDR3 in DNA: TGTGCCAGCAGTTTAACCGGGATTTACGAGCAGTACTTC. Translating gives CASSLTGIYEQYF.

This clonotype was observed a few times. The chain employs TRBV7-2 and TRBJ2-7; D may correspond to TRBD1 or TRBD2 (6 bases each). This CDR3 spans 15 amino acids. In germline, CDR1 is SGHTA, CDR2 FQGNSA. The V and J ends lost 1 base and 6 bases respectively, with 16 bases between them. The CDR3 region has the DNA TGTGCCAGCAGCTTAGAAAGGGGGAGGCTCTCCGAGCAGTACTTC. This translates into CASSLERGRLSEQYF.

This clonotype was seen only a few times. The genes are TRBV10-3 and TRBJ1-2, with TRBD1 matching 7 bases. J lost 8 bases, V lost 0 bases, and 12 bases had no gene match. The CDR3 runs 16 residues. Germline V CDR1 and CDR2: ENHRY, SYGVKD. The CDR3 nucleotides read TGTGCCATCAGTGAGTCGTGGGACAGCGGTTCGGAAGGCTACACCTTC. This gives the protein CAISESWDSGSEGYTF.

This clonotype turned up a few times. V and J are TRBV6-5 and TRBJ2-5; D may be TRBD1 (5 bases). The V gene lost 5 bases and the J gene lost 5 bases, with 9 bases spanning the gap. The germline V gene has CDR1 MNHEY and CDR2 SVGAGI. The CDR3 covers 12 residues. CDR3 DNA: TGTGCCAGCAGTGGGAAGGGGGAGACCCAGTACTTC. Translating it yields CASSGKGETQYF.

The V gene is TRBV4-1, the J gene TRBJ2-7; 11 positions match TRBD2. Trimming at V came to 6 bases and at J to 4 bases, leaving 11 bases not matched to a gene. Germline V CDR1 and CDR2: MGHRA, YSYEKL. This CDR3 spans 16 amino acids. The CDR3 reads CASRPETGTSGYEQYF. The DNA of the CDR3 is TGCGCCAGCAGACCAGAAACCGGGACTAGCGGTTACGAGCAGTACTTC.

V gene TRBV6-1 combines with J gene TRBJ2-4, with D possibly being TRBD2 (5 bases). V gave up 6 bases and J gave up 13 bases, with 13 bases separating them. Germline V CDR1 and CDR2: MNHNS, SASEGT. The CDR3 covers 11 residues. This chain's CDR3 is CASRTGYKQYF. DNA for the CDR3: TGTGCCAGCAGGACGGGGTACAAGCAGTACTTC.

The chain uses TRBV12-3 or TRBV12-4 and TRBJ1-4, with D unclear. CDR3 size: 13 residues. Trimming shortened V by 5 bases and J by 5 bases, and 9 bases separated the two germline ends. The CDR3 reads CASSTWLNEKLFF. The CDR3 DNA is TGTGCCAGCAGTACGTGGCTCAATGAAAAACTGTTTTTT.

The CDR3 DNA reads as TGCAGCGCCGGGGGCGGGGGAAGTAATCAGCCCCAGCATTTT. This sequence encodes CSAGGGGSNQPQHF. V and J are TRBV29-1 and TRBJ1-5; the D gene is possibly TRBD1 (6 bases). CDR1 and CDR2 from the germline V gene are SQVTM and ANQGSEA. The CDR3 has 14 residues. V was trimmed by 7 bases and J by 4 bases, leaving 17 bases between them.

The chain recombines TRBV25-1 with TRBJ2-3, with no clear D. The CDR3 consists of 13 residues. Deletions cut 10 bases from V and 14 bases from J, with 25 bases between. The germline V gene has CDR1 MGHDK and CDR2 SYGVNS. The CDR3 region is CATLGSTVRDAYF. CDR3 nucleotides: TGTGCCACCCTCGGGTCGACCGTCAGAGACGCGTATTTT.